This T cell receptor (beta chain) was observed in a study of shared clonotypes between healthy human individuals (dated by TCRdb to 2018 to 2020). Turning to the overall study: The cohort comprised two women and a few men aged 18 to 49 years. For each donor, three plates each were used for CD4 naive and CD4 memory, two plates were used for CD8 naive, and one plate was used for CD8 memory. The study deeply sequenced blood TCR repertoires of about five healthy adults to estimate repertoire size and the extent of clonotype sharing between individuals. Different laboratories and diverse techniques were used to prepare libraries and sequence TCR repertoires, to increase sequencing depth and limit assay-specific biases. Each donor's leukapheresis produced roughly between about 0.9 and 9.5 billion PBMCs. Broad study findings and their caveats: Rarefaction of sorted-subset datasets indicated incomplete sequencing despite the large sequencing depth. Because the study included a small number of donors, the genetic and exposure-history diversity represented was limited. Pairwise subsampling indicated that sequencing depth was expected to affect the degree of clonotype sharing among donors. Compared with non-shared clonotypes, the clonotypes found in all four sorted-subset donors had higher generation probabilities. Across a few donors, around 5% of naive CD4, roughly 3.3% of naive CD8, under 2.5% of memory CD4, and roughly 0.4% of memory CD8 clonotypes were shared. Naive subsets generally had larger estimated clonotype richness than memory subsets. Sampling was restricted to blood, and TCR repertoires in tissues likely differ from the TCR repertoires found in blood.

Turning to this clone: Its antigen is still unknown. No per-base quality is available; no much larger clone lies one base away.

From cysteine to phenylalanine, the CDR3 is 13 amino acids long. This entry keeps only the CDR3 DNA: 39 bases, framed from base 1. The junction shows trimming of 4 bases on V and 9 bases on J, and the gene matches do not reach 7 bases of it. In the germline V gene, CDR1 corresponds to SGHRS and CDR2 to YFSETQ. Using the deep immunoSEQ assay, TCR CDR3 regions were amplified from genomic DNA by multiplex PCR. Extracted genomic DNA from each cell subset was spread evenly across all wells of several immunoSEQ 96-well plates, with each plate serving as a replicate. For sorted subsets, approximately 190 ng of genomic DNA, equivalent to some 33,000 T cell genomes, went into each replicate PCR. The purified libraries were quantified using a Qubit 3.0 fluorometer, sized with a Bioanalyzer 2100, and then quantified again using the KAPA Library Quantification kit. Every immunoSEQ 96-well plate was sequenced on a separate single-read 150-cycle Illumina NextSeq 550 flow cell. Turning to the authors' computational methods: Because the immunoSEQ output included only junctional sequences and no quality scores, the filtering could not be the same as the filtering used for full-length reads. Sequences were annotated with PyIR, a Python wrapper for IgBLAST v1.9, and V/J genes and CDR3 were assigned using IMGT germline references. Reads were removed for weak V/J assignments (E-value above 1e-6), missing CDR3, stop codons, out-of-frame junctions, or ambiguous translated residues. V3J clonotypes were defined by identical inferred V gene, J gene, and CDR3 amino acid sequence. Percentage overlap between repertoires was calculated by dividing the number of shared unique clonotypes by the size of the smaller repertoire. Three approaches were used to assess repertoire richness: RTK rarefaction, the Chao1 estimator, and Recon v2.1 estimates of unobserved clonotypes. OLGA was used to compute generation probabilities for all TCRbeta clonotypes that the gDNA method yielded from a handful of donors. This immuneACCESS table, as held by TCRdb, lists in-frame sequences with V and J called but not all clones. Of the missing ones, under half trace to an unresolved V gene in checked studies; the others have no known cause. That table furnishes V, J and clone size, whereas the DNA furnished D and trimming. The sample table records over a million clones; approximately 98% of these occur just once. The biggest ten clones account for 0.4% to 0.45% of the sample.

The donors were healthy, HIV-negative adults who had no recently reported acute infections or vaccinations. All donors were Caucasian adults living in Nashville, Tennessee, USA. CD4+ T cells were enriched through magnetic negative selection, after which naive cells were positively selected on CD45RA and the remaining negative fraction served as the memory subset. After blood collection by leukapheresis, PBMCs were isolated using Ficoll-Histopaque density gradient centrifugation and then cryopreserved in the vapor phase of liquid nitrogen. Analytical flow cytometry was used to check the purity and quantity of every magnetically sorted T cell population. Each sorted fraction had its genomic DNA isolated and then quantified by UV absorbance on a Nanodrop 2000c.

This clonotype was sampled from a man aged 30-40 years in good health. The sample comprised naive CD4+ T cells sorted from blood. Read against the paper, the sample's cell subset or site label means: CD45RA+ positively selected. The sequence is built from TRBV5-1 and TRBJ2-1; TRBD2 aligns with 7 central bases. The nucleotide sequence reads TGCGCCAGCAGCGAAGGGCTAGCGGTTGAGCAGTTCTTC. Its coded protein is CASSEGLAVEQFF.